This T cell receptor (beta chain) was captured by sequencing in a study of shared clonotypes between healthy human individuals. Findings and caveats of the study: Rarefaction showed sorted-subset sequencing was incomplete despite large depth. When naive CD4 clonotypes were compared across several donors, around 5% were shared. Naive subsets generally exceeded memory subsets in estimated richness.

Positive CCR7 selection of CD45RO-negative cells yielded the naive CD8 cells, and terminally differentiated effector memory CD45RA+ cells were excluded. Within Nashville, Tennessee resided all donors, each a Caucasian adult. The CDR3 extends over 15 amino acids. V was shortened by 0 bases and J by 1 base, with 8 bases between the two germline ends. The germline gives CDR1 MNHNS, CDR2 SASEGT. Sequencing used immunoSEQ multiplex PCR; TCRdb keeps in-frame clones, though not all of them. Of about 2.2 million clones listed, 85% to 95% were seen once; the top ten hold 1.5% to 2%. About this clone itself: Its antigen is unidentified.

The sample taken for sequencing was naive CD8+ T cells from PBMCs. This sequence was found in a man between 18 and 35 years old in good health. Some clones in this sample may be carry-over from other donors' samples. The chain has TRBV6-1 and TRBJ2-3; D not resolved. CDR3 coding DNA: TGTGCCAGCAGTGAAGCCGGCAGAGGCACAGATACGCAGTATTTT. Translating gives CASSEAGRGTDTQYF.